This T cell receptor beta chain originates from a study of vaccination effects on CD4 cells after COVID-19. This table comes from immunoSEQ multiplex PCR, and its TCRdb copy is limited to in-frame clones, with some not included. The data contain fewer than 35,000 clones, 72% of them seen just once; the ten biggest clones take up 28%. Turning to this clone: Its specificity is not known.

ViraFEST expansion of antigen-specific CD4+ T cells with viral peptide pools preceded sequencing. A 10-day culture period preceded the isolation of CD4+ T cells. This person's SARS-CoV-2 infection, confirmed by PCR, occurred between March and December 2020. On day 3 and again on day 7, half the medium was replaced with IL-2 medium. This CDR3 comprises 12 residues. The V gene end was trimmed by 3 bases and the J gene end by 9 bases; junction bases not matched to a gene: 1. Germline V gene lookup returns CDR1 SEHNR and CDR2 FQNEAQ (reference sequence). The specimen was CD4+ T cells from PBMCs cultured with a peptide pool, collected before COVID-19 vaccination. This clonotype originated in a human donor who had a prior SARS-CoV-2 infection. The chain is built from TRBV7-9 and TRBJ2-1; 8 bases map to TRBD2. The CDR3 region is CASSFGGGEQFF. The CDR3 DNA follows: TGTGCCAGCAGCTTCGGGGGGGGTGAGCAGTTCTTC.